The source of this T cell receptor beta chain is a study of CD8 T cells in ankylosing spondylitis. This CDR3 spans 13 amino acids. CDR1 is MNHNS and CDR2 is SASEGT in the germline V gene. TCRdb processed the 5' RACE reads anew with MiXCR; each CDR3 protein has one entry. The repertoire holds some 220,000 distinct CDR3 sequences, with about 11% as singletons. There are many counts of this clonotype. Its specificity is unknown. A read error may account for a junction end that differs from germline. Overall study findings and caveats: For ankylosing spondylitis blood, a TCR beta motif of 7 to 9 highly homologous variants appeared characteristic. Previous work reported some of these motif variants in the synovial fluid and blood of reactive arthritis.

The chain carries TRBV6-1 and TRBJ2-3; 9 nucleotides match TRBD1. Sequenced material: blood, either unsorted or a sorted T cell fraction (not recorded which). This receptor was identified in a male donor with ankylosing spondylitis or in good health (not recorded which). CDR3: CASSRTGADTQYF. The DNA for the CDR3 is TGCGCCAGCAGCCGGACAGGGGCAGATACGCAGTATTTT.